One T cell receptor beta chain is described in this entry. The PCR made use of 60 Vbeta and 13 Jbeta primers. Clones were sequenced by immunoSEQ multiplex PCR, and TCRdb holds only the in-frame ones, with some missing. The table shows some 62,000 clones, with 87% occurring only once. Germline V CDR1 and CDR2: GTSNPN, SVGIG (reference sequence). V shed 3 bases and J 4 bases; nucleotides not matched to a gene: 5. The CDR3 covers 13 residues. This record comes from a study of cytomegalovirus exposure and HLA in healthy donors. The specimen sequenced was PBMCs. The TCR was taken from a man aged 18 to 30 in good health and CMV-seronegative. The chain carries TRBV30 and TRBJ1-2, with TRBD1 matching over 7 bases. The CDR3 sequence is CAWSLQGLYGYTF. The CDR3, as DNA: TGTGCCTGGAGCCTACAGGGGCTCTATGGCTACACCTTC.